The next 29 T cell receptor beta chains were all read from a single sample in a study of T-cell memory formation after mild COVID-19. One entry per CDR3 protein, called by TCRdb with MiXCR from the 5' RACE reads. Found here are around 450,000 distinct CDR3 sequences, 24% of them singletons; the top ten hold around 8.8%. Source material: PBMCs or a T cell subset sorted from them (not recorded which). These receptors were obtained from an adult woman who had mild COVID-19 (a few samples of this study predate the infection). Cell type and time point are not known.

The chain uses TRBV20-1 and TRBJ2-7, with TRBD2 matching over 12 bases. Germline CDR1 and CDR2: DFQATT and SNEGSKA (reference sequence). CDR3 length equals 15 residues. With V trimmed by 6 bases and J by 3 bases, 9 bases remained unmatched. CDR3 in amino acids: CSARTSGRTRYEQYF. The CDR3 DNA is TGCAGTGCACGTACTAGCGGGAGGACCCGCTACGAGCAGTACTTC.

CDR3 residues: CASKSDRLAKNIQYF. The CDR3, as DNA: TGTGCCAGCAAGTCTGACAGACTAGCCAAAAACATTCAGTACTTC. The V gene is TRBV5-5, the J gene TRBJ2-4; possible D gene TRBD1, 5 bases. The CDR3 totals 15 residues. CDR1 and CDR2 from the germline V gene are SGHKS and YYEKEE (reference sequence). Trimming left V 6 bases short and J 0 bases short, with 13 bases between.

This clonotype was seen more than once but under ten times. The chain employs TRBV5-1 and TRBJ2-5, with 8 bases matching TRBD1. Per germline, CDR1 SGHRS and CDR2 YFSETQ. This CDR3 is built from 15 residues. The V segment lost 2 bases and the J segment 7 bases; nucleotides outside the gene matches: 10. This CDR3 reads CASSFGQGSSGTQYF. The CDR3, as DNA: TGCGCCAGCAGCTTCGGACAGGGCAGCTCCGGGACCCAGTACTTC.

The rearrangement joins TRBV7-8 to TRBJ2-3, with 11 bases lining up with TRBD2. The germline V gene encodes CDR1 SGHVS and CDR2 FQNEAQ. With 3 bases clipped from V and 2 bases from J, the junction kept 4 bases outside the gene matches. The CDR3 has 16 residues. Written as DNA, the CDR3 is TGTGCCAGCAGCTTGGTAGCGGGGGGGTACACAGATACGCAGTATTTT. It translates to CASSLVAGGYTDTQYF.

Concerning this clonotype: The conserved closing phenylalanine or tryptophan is absent in this CDR3, likely reflecting a read error. The limits of the CDR3 on the DNA are not certain, so only TCRdb's listed CDR3 is given. This chain joins TRBV20-1 and TRBJ1-4. The germline V gene has CDR1 DFQATT and CDR2 SNEGSKA (reference sequence). The CDR3 is 14 residues long, ends included. The CDR3 reads CSADTNLPASPSPP.

This clonotype was counted a few times. This sequence joins TRBV20-1 and TRBJ1-4; D not certain. CDR3 length: 12 residues. Trimming shortened V by 0 bases and J by 8 bases, and 7 bases separated the two germline ends. Germline CDR1 reads DFQATT; CDR2 reads SNEGSKA (reference sequence). Here the CDR3 reads CSAREQQEKLFF. In DNA form, the CDR3 reads TGCAGTGCTAGAGAACAGCAAGAAAAACTGTTTTTT.

This clonotype has more than one count but fewer than ten. This chain links TRBV20-1 with TRBJ1-1, with D tentatively TRBD1 (6 bases). Looked up from germline, CDR1 is DFQATT and CDR2 is SNEGSKA (reference sequence). The V end was cut by 5 bases, the J end by 4 bases, with 17 bases between. The CDR3 covers 14 residues. CDR3: CSAFKTGMGTEAFF. CDR3 sequence (DNA): TGCAGTGCTTTTAAAACAGGGATGGGCACTGAAGCTTTCTTT.

The V gene is TRBV24-1, the J gene TRBJ2-3, with D unclear. V lost 3 bases, J lost 0 bases, and 9 bases lay in between. The CDR3 has 15 residues. Germline assignment: CDR1 KGHDR and CDR2 SFDVKD. CDR3 coding DNA: TGTGCCACCAGTGATGAGCAGGCTAGCACAGATACGCAGTATTTT. This codes for CATSDEQASTDTQYF.

This clonotype showed up just a few times. The chain is built from TRBV10-3 and TRBJ2-1; 9 bases map to TRBD2. In germline, CDR1 is ENHRY, CDR2 SYGVKD. V trimming: 8 bases; J trimming: 8 bases; junction bases outside the gene matches: 4. CDR3 length equals 12 residues. The CDR3 is CAIGAGGDEQFF. The CDR3 DNA sequence: TGTGCCATCGGGGCGGGAGGGGATGAGCAGTTCTTC.

The sample holds a few counts of this clonotype. V gene TRBV12-3 or TRBV12-4 combines with J gene TRBJ2-1; D possibly corresponds to TRBD2 (6 bases). The CDR3 has 15 residues. The V and J ends lost 3 bases and 2 bases respectively, with 11 bases between them. Here the CDR3 DNA reads TGTGCCAGCAGTTTTGAAGCTAGCGCCTACAATGAGCAGTTCTTC. Protein sequence: CASSFEASAYNEQFF.

This clonotype has more than one count but fewer than ten. V and J are TRBV6-2 or TRBV6-3 and TRBJ2-2, with D perhaps matching TRBD1 (6 bases). This CDR3 has 15 amino acids. Trimming took off 1 base at V and 3 bases at J, with 9 bases between the two ends. Germline values: CDR1 MNHEY, CDR2 SVGEGT. The CDR3 sequence: CASSYLGADTGELFF. The CDR3 DNA is TGTGCCAGCAGTTACTTGGGGGCTGACACCGGGGAGCTGTTTTTT.

The chain has TRBV20-1 and TRBJ1-2, with TRBD1 matching 9 bases. Germline V gene sequence: CDR1 DFQATT, CDR2 SNEGSKA (reference sequence). The junction had 8 bases not matched to a gene; V was cut back by 3 bases and J by 0 bases. This CDR3 comprises 16 residues. The CDR3 DNA sequence: TGCAGTGCTAGGAAGTGGGACAGGGTTTCTAACTATGGCTACACCTTC. Its protein is CSARKWDRVSNYGYTF.

The rearrangement links TRBV15 to TRBJ1-1; D unclear. Trimming removed 0 bases from V and 4 bases from J, with 9 bases in between. Germline V gene sequence: CDR1 LNHNV, CDR2 YYDKDF (reference sequence). The CDR3 is made up of 14 amino acids. The CDR3 DNA follows: TGTGCCACCAGCAGAGATCTAGAAGGCACTGAAGCTTTCTTT. Its protein is CATSRDLEGTEAFF. The complete variable domain, with remaining parts taken from reference TRBV15 and TRBJ1-1, reads DAMVIQNPRYQVTQFGKPVTLSCSQTLNHNVMYWYQQKSSQAPKLLFHYYDKDFNNEADTPDNFQSRRPNTSFCFLDIRSPGLGDTAMYLCATSRDLEGTEAFFGQGTRLTVV.

This clonotype was counted between two and nine times. The chain has TRBV7-2 and TRBJ1-1; D ambiguous. Germline assignment: CDR1 SGHTA and CDR2 FQGNSA. V was cut by 5 bases and J by 1 base, with 5 bases left in between. CDR3 length: 12 residues. CDR3 nucleotides: TGTGCCAGCAGCCCCTGGAACACTGAAGCTTTCTTT. It codes for CASSPWNTEAFF.

The chain recombines TRBV28 with TRBJ2-1, with D unclear. The CDR3 is 13 residues long. V was clipped by 3 bases and J by 6 bases, with 9 bases between them. Germline V gene sequence: CDR1 MDHEN, CDR2 SYDVKM. CDR3 DNA: TGTGCCAGCAGTTTGCCCAGAACCAATGAGCAGTTCTTC. Translating it yields CASSLPRTNEQFF.

This clonotype has just a few counts. The CDR3 is CASSLSRHEQFF. The CDR3 DNA reads as TGCGCCAGCAGCCTCTCCCGTCATGAGCAGTTCTTC. This chain connects TRBV5-1 to TRBJ2-1; no clear D gene. The CDR3 sequence is 12 residues long. Germline CDR1 SGHRS, CDR2 YFSETQ. Deletions cut 4 bases from V and 8 bases from J, with 10 bases between.

The chain joins TRBV24-1 to TRBJ2-7; D gene uncertain. Trimming removed 1 base from V and 7 bases from J, with 10 bases in between. Germline CDR1 KGHDR, CDR2 SFDVKD. The CDR3 runs 13 residues. The CDR3 nucleotides are TGTGCCACCAGTGATTTTCCGGGTCGGGAGCAGTACTTC. Translated, it gives CATSDFPGREQYF.

As concerns this clonotype: A junction end diverges from the germline sequence, so it may reflect a read error. The rearrangement links TRBV12-3 or TRBV12-4 to TRBJ2-7, with 9 positions matching TRBD1. This CDR3 is 11 amino acids long. CDR3 sequence: CASSFGGQGNF. CDR3 bases: TGTGCCAGCAGTTTTGGGGGACAGGGCAACTTC.

This clonotype was detected only a few times. The chain is built from TRBV10-3 and TRBJ2-1, with D hard to call. Germline lookup yields CDR1 ENHRY and CDR2 SYGVKD. This CDR3 has 16 amino acids. V lost 3 bases and J 0 bases, leaving 12 bases between the germline ends. The CDR3 protein is CAISDLRLSSYNEQFF. The CDR3 nucleotides are TGTGCCATCAGTGACCTGCGTCTGAGCTCCTACAATGAGCAGTTCTTC.

The chain employs TRBV7-9 and TRBJ2-6; D is perhaps TRBD1 or TRBD2 (6 bases each). Germline V gene lookup returns CDR1 SEHNR and CDR2 FQNEAQ (reference sequence). Trimming cost V 6 bases and J 2 bases, with 17 bases left between them. CDR3 size: 17 residues. The CDR3 region is CASSPRGALTGANVLTF. The CDR3 nucleotides read TGTGCCAGCAGTCCGAGGGGGGCCCTCACTGGGGCCAACGTCCTGACTTTC.

V and J are TRBV5-5 and TRBJ1-1; perhaps TRBD1 as D (5 bases). CDR3 length equals 15 residues. Germline V gene lookup returns CDR1 SGHKS and CDR2 YYEKEE (reference sequence). V dropped 1 base and J dropped 1 base, with 11 bases sitting between them. This CDR3 is CASSLTGSPNTEAFF. The CDR3 DNA reads TGTGCCAGCAGCTTGACAGGAAGCCCGAACACTGAAGCTTTCTTT.

This clonotype was observed a single time. V and J are TRBV30 and TRBJ2-1; 8 nucleotides agree with TRBD1. J was trimmed by 10 bases and V by 3 bases; bases with no gene match: 8. CDR1 and CDR2 from the germline V gene are GTSNPN and SVGIG (reference sequence). The CDR3 has 13 residues. CDR3: CAWRANRGKEQFF. The CDR3 nucleotides read TGTGCCTGGAGAGCTAACAGGGGGAAGGAGCAGTTCTTC.

The chain joins TRBV6-5 to TRBJ1-2; 7 bases are a match to TRBD1. The germline gives CDR1 MNHEY, CDR2 SVGAGI. The length of the CDR3 is 16 residues. After removal of 6 bases from V and 4 bases from J, the junction contained 14 bases not matched to a gene. The CDR3: CASRTPPDRDSYGYTF. The DNA for the CDR3 is TGTGCCAGCAGGACGCCTCCCGACAGGGATAGCTATGGCTACACCTTC.

The V call is TRBV5-5, the J call TRBJ1-6; a possible D gene is TRBD1 (5 bases). Germline V gene lookup returns CDR1 SGHKS and CDR2 YYEKEE (reference sequence). V was clipped by 5 bases and J by 8 bases, with 17 bases between them. The CDR3 is 15 residues long. The CDR3: CASRRGPGNDSPLHF. CDR3 coding DNA: TGTGCCAGCAGACGTGGGCCAGGGAATGATTCACCCCTCCACTTT.

This clonotype was seen only a few times. The chain combines TRBV7-9 with TRBJ2-5; 12 nucleotides line up with TRBD2. With V trimmed by 4 bases and J by 2 bases, 11 bases remained unmatched. The CDR3 has 18 residues. Germline V lookup: CDR1 SEHNR, CDR2 FQNEAQ (reference sequence). The CDR3 here is CASSSPRASGRAQETQYF. The CDR3 region has the DNA TGTGCCAGCAGCTCTCCTCGGGCTAGCGGGAGGGCACAAGAGACCCAGTACTTC.

V is TRBV9 and J is TRBJ2-3; D is possibly TRBD2 (6 bases). Germline V lookup: CDR1 SGDLS, CDR2 YYNGEE. Trimming shortened V by 2 bases and J by 1 base, and 11 bases separated the two germline ends. The CDR3 runs to 15 residues. CDR3 DNA sequence: TGTGCCAGCAGCGTTGACGGGGGACGCACAGATACGCAGTATTTT. Translated: CASSVDGGRTDTQYF.

This clonotype was detected a few times. The chain uses TRBV6-5 and TRBJ2-1; 7 nucleotides align to TRBD2. This CDR3 is built from 14 residues. The V segment lost 2 bases and the J segment 8 bases; nucleotides outside the gene matches: 6. In germline, CDR1 is MNHEY, CDR2 SVGAGI. In nucleotides, the CDR3 is TGTGCCAGCAGTTACATGCGGGAGCGCGATGAGCAGTTCTTC. It specifies CASSYMRERDEQFF.

This clonotype has just a few counts. The chain has TRBV20-1 and TRBJ2-7; 13 nucleotides match TRBD2. The length of the CDR3 is 16 residues. The germline V gene has CDR1 DFQATT and CDR2 SNEGSKA (reference sequence). After removal of 0 bases from V and 6 bases from J, the junction contained 8 bases not matched to a gene. CDR3 in amino acids: CSARDALAGGRAEQYF. The DNA for the CDR3 is TGCAGTGCTAGAGATGCACTAGCGGGAGGGCGTGCCGAGCAGTACTTC.

This clonotype was seen a single time. The chain uses TRBV5-1 and TRBJ2-5; D remains ambiguous. The length of the CDR3 is 13 residues. Germline-derived CDR1 and CDR2 are SGHRS and YFSETQ. Trimming removed 0 bases at V and 4 bases at J, with 7 bases between. CDR3 sequence reads: CASSLDFGETQYF. As DNA, the CDR3 is TGCGCCAGCAGCTTGGATTTTGGAGAGACCCAGTACTTC. The full variable domain, completed using reference TRBV5-1 and TRBJ2-5, is KAGVTQTPRYLIKTRGQQVTLSCSPISGHRSVSWYQQTPGQGLQFLFEYFSETQRNKGNFPGRFSGRQFSNSRSEMNVSTLELGDSALYLCASSLDFGETQYFGPGTRLLVL.